This T cell receptor beta chain was sequenced in a study of radiotherapy plus CTLA-4 blockade in lung cancer. V lost 6 bases, J lost 6 bases, and 15 bases lay in between. There are 14 residues in the CDR3. The germline V gene has CDR1 MNHEY and CDR2 SVGAGI. Sequenced by immunoSEQ multiplex PCR; TCRdb stores in-frame clones only, minus some. The table has about 78,000 clones, about 86% seen once. The gene calls are TRBV6-5 and TRBJ2-1; D might be TRBD2 (6 bases). The receptor was isolated from a human donor with non-small cell lung cancer who had a partial response to radiotherapy plus ipilimumab. Sequencing used peripheral blood, obtained from a patient treated with radiotherapy plus ipilimumab. DNA for the CDR3: TGTGCCAGCAGCCCGGGACTCCTCCTCAATGAGCAGTTCTTC. This codes for CASSPGLLLNEQFF.